These 27 T cell receptor beta chains originate from one sample sequenced in a study of T-cell memory formation after mild COVID-19. TCRdb re-called the 5' RACE reads with MiXCR, one entry per CDR3 protein. Found here are approximately 300,000 distinct CDR3 sequences, 8.2% of them singletons; the top ten hold around a fifth. The sequenced material came from PBMCs or a T cell subset sorted from them (not recorded which). Source of these receptors: a man younger than 35 who had mild COVID-19 (a few samples of this study predate the infection). Cell type and time point are not known.

There are many counts of this clonotype. J is TRBJ2-3 and V is TRBV7-9; D is unclear. The CDR3 loop spans 12 amino acids. Per germline, CDR1 SEHNR and CDR2 FQNEAQ (reference sequence). V lost 3 bases and J 4 bases, leaving 5 bases between the germline ends. CDR3 in amino acids: CASSFPADTQYF. The CDR3 DNA reads as TGTGCCAGCAGCTTTCCGGCAGATACGCAGTATTTT. Filled out from reference TRBV7-9 and TRBJ2-3, the complete variable domain reads DTGVSQNPRHKITKRGQNVTFRCDPISEHNRLYWYRQTLGQGPEFLTYFQNEAQLEKSRLLSDRFSAERPKGSFSTLEIQRTEQGDSAMYLCASSFPADTQYFGPGTRLTVL.

A few counts support this clonotype. The V and J genes are TRBV7-2 and TRBJ2-7; D assignment may be TRBD1 or TRBD2 (6 bases each). The germline V gene has CDR1 SGHTA and CDR2 FQGNSA. Trimming pared 4 bases from V and 3 bases from J, leaving 10 bases between. This CDR3 contains 13 residues. The CDR3: CASSSGAGYEQYF. DNA of the CDR3: TGTGCCAGCAGCTCGGGGGCCGGCTACGAGCAGTACTTC.

This clonotype was observed a few times. The chain has TRBV7-6 and TRBJ2-5, with 7 bases lining up with TRBD2. The trim removed 7 bases at V and 5 bases at J, leaving 13 bases unmatched. CDR3 length: 15 residues. Germline V gene data show CDR1 as SGHVS and CDR2 as FNYEAQ. The CDR3 bases are TGTGCCAGCACCCTAGCGGCTAGCCGGGGGGAGACCCAGTACTTC. Its protein is CASTLAASRGETQYF.

The chain joins TRBV4-3 to TRBJ2-5; D possibly corresponds to TRBD2 (6 bases). CDR1 and CDR2 (germline): LGHNA, YSLEER. V shed 0 bases and J shed 4 bases, with 9 bases lying between them. This CDR3 is 14 amino acids long. This CDR3 is CASSQDTGVETQYF. CDR3 DNA sequence: TGCGCCAGCAGCCAAGATACGGGGGTAGAGACCCAGTACTTC.

This clonotype was counted a few times. The chain carries TRBV7-9 and TRBJ1-1; maybe TRBD1 (5 bases). This CDR3 region has 14 residues. Germline lookup yields CDR1 SEHNR and CDR2 FQNEAQ (reference sequence). Trimming took off 3 bases at V and 6 bases at J, with 14 bases between the two ends. The CDR3 loop reads CASSFQGLGAEAFF. In nucleotides, the CDR3 is TGTGCCAGCAGCTTCCAGGGACTTGGGGCTGAAGCTTTCTTT.

There are a few counts of this clonotype. The J gene is TRBJ2-7, the V gene TRBV20-1; D call uncertain. This CDR3 is 14 amino acids long. V was pared by 0 bases and J by 4 bases, with 13 bases between. Germline assignment: CDR1 DFQATT and CDR2 SNEGSKA (reference sequence). CDR3 amino acids: CSARDLMSLYEQYV. The CDR3 DNA reads as TGCAGTGCTAGAGATTTAATGAGTCTGTACGAGCAGTACGTC.

The V and J genes are TRBV11-2 and TRBJ2-1, with TRBD2 identical over 9 bases. The CDR3 is made up of 17 amino acids. Per germline, CDR1 SGHAT and CDR2 FQNNGV. After removal of 1 base from V and 2 bases from J, the junction contained 6 bases not matched to a gene. CDR3 DNA sequence: TGTGCCAGCAGCTTAGTGGGTAGCGGGGGACCCTACAATGAGCAGTTCTTC. It specifies CASSLVGSGGPYNEQFF.

The rearrangement joins TRBV27 to TRBJ1-1; D not resolved. This CDR3 region has 14 residues. V gave up 3 bases and J gave up 6 bases, with 14 bases separating them. Looked up from germline, CDR1 is MNHEY and CDR2 is SMNVEV (reference sequence). CDR3 bases: TGTGCCAGCAGTTTTGGGGTCAGGTCCGCTGAAGCTTTCTTT. Translation: CASSFGVRSAEAFF.

V and J are TRBV5-1 and TRBJ2-7; D is unclear. Trimming left V 1 base short and J 0 bases short, with 11 bases between. This CDR3 is built from 15 residues. Germline CDR1 and CDR2: SGHRS and YFSETQ. Here the CDR3 DNA reads TGCGCCAGCAGCTTGTTTTCAGGCAGCTCCTACGAGCAGTACTTC. It yields the protein CASSLFSGSSYEQYF.

This clonotype was recorded at least ten times. The CDR3, as DNA: TGTGCCAGCAGCCGAGCGTTGGTAGCGGGGAACAATGAGCAGTTCTTC. As protein: CASSRALVAGNNEQFF. This chain uses TRBV7-2 with TRBJ2-1; 8 bases match TRBD2. Germline CDR1 and CDR2: SGHTA and FQGNSA. The length of the CDR3 is 16 residues. V was pared by 5 bases and J by 5 bases, with 11 bases of the junction left unmatched.

A few counts support this clonotype. The chain recombines TRBV11-1 with TRBJ2-1, with 13 bases lining up with TRBD2. Germline loops: CDR1 SGHAT, CDR2 FQDESV (reference sequence). Trimming cost V 5 bases and J 1 base; bases outside gene matches: 11. This CDR3 has 19 residues. The CDR3 DNA is TGTGCCAGCAGCGATACTAGCGGGGGGGCCTGGGTGTCCTACAATGAGCAGTTCTTC. This gives the protein CASSDTSGGAWVSYNEQFF. Full variable domain (outside the CDR3, taken from reference TRBV11-1 and TRBJ2-1): EAEVAQSPRYKITEKSQAVAFWCDPISGHATLYWYRQILGQGPELLVQFQDESVVDDSQLPKDRFSAERLKGVDSTLKIQPAELGDSAMYLCASSDTSGGAWVSYNEQFFGPGTRLTVL.

This clonotype appeared a few times. This chain connects TRBV14 to TRBJ2-1; 7 positions match TRBD2. The CDR3 is 14 amino acids. Losses at the gene ends were 1 base for V and 8 bases for J; bases not matched to a gene: 5. Germline V gene sequence: CDR1 SGHDN, CDR2 FVKESK. The CDR3 sequence is CASSQGLAADEQFF. As DNA, the CDR3 is TGTGCCAGCAGCCAAGGACTAGCAGCAGATGAGCAGTTCTTC.

This clonotype appeared a few times. The chain carries TRBV20-1 and TRBJ1-4; maybe TRBD1 (6 bases). V shed 6 bases and J shed 5 bases, with 19 bases lying between them. Germline V gene sequence: CDR1 DFQATT, CDR2 SNEGSKA (reference sequence). The CDR3 spans 15 residues. CDR3 coding DNA: TGCAGTGCAAGCCACTACCGGGACAAGAATGAAAAACTGTTTTTT. Amino acid sequence: CSASHYRDKNEKLFF.

Many counts were recorded for this clonotype. The chain uses TRBV5-1 and TRBJ2-5; 8 nucleotides agree with TRBD1. The germline V gene encodes CDR1 SGHRS and CDR2 YFSETQ. Unmatched junction bases numbered 8, after V lost 4 bases and J lost 3 bases. The CDR3 consists of 15 residues. In nucleotides, the CDR3 is TGCGCCAGCAGCAGTACCGGGACAGGAGAAGAGACCCAGTACTTC. This gives the protein CASSSTGTGEETQYF.

This clonotype was detected only a few times. The chain combines TRBV4-3 with TRBJ1-1; D unclear. Germline CDR1 LGHNA, CDR2 YSLEER. This CDR3 comprises 16 residues. The V gene lost 4 bases and the J gene lost 4 bases, with 19 bases spanning the gap. The CDR3 bases are TGCGCCAGCAGCCCCTCCCATCTTTACGAAGCCACTGAAGCTTTCTTT. Its protein product is CASSPSHLYEATEAFF.

This clonotype showed up just a few times. The chain recombines TRBV29-1 with TRBJ2-5; TRBD1 aligns across 8 bases. The CDR3 is 15 residues long. In germline, CDR1 is SQVTM, CDR2 ANQGSEA. The junction had 10 bases not matched to a gene; V was cut back by 3 bases and J by 4 bases. The CDR3: CSVDGLTGGGETQYF. CDR3 DNA: TGCAGCGTTGACGGGTTAACAGGGGGAGGAGAGACCCAGTACTTC.

V gene TRBV5-1 combines with J gene TRBJ2-3; D might be TRBD2 (5 bases). The germline CDR1 and CDR2 sequences are SGHRS and YFSETQ. V dropped 1 base and J dropped 6 bases, with 15 bases sitting between them. There are 15 residues in the CDR3. CDR3 DNA sequence: TGCGCCAGCAGCTTGTTCGGGGAAAGAGGGGATACGCAGTATTTT. It translates to CASSLFGERGDTQYF.

This clonotype was detected only a few times. This chain links TRBV7-2 with TRBJ2-1; 7 bases are shared with TRBD1. The germline gives CDR1 SGHTA, CDR2 FQGNSA. The CDR3 loop spans 15 amino acids. Germline trimming cut 5 bases from V and 0 bases from J; bases unmatched to any gene: 4. CDR3 protein: CASSPGQTSYNEQFF. The CDR3 DNA sequence: TGTGCCAGCAGCCCGGGACAGACCTCCTACAATGAGCAGTTCTTC.

This clonotype was seen a handful of times. V and J are TRBV9 and TRBJ2-7; D ambiguous. Trimming removed 0 bases from V and 1 base from J, with 11 bases in between. CDR1 and CDR2 from the germline V gene are SGDLS and YYNGEE. The CDR3 consists of 15 residues. CDR3 nucleotide sequence: TGTGCCAGCAGCGTAGGCGACACTATATCCTACGAGCAGTACTTC. Its translation is CASSVGDTISYEQYF.

This clonotype was seen more than once but under ten times. A much larger clone lies a single base off, so this may be a read error. CDR3 sequence (DNA): TGTGCCTTAAACCCGACAGGGAACCCCACAGATACGCAGTATTTT. It codes for CALNPTGNPTDTQYF. The chain couples TRBV10-3 to TRBJ2-3; 7 nucleotides agree with TRBD1. The V segment lost 11 bases and the J segment 2 bases; nucleotides outside the gene matches: 13. The CDR3 loop spans 15 amino acids. Germline CDR1 ENHRY, CDR2 SYGVKD.

This clonotype has just a few counts. The J gene is TRBJ2-1, the V gene TRBV12-3 or TRBV12-4, with 11 bases aligning to TRBD2. CDR3 length: 15 residues. Trimming at V came to 3 bases and at J to 6 bases, leaving 4 bases not matched to a gene. The CDR3: CASSLVLAGGNEQFF. The CDR3 coding sequence is TGTGCCAGCAGTTTGGTCCTAGCGGGGGGCAATGAGCAGTTCTTC.

V and J are TRBV5-5 and TRBJ1-6, with D possibly matching TRBD1 (6 bases). The V gene's germline CDR1 is SGHKS and CDR2 YYEKEE (reference sequence). This CDR3 has 14 residues. V lost 6 bases and J 5 bases, leaving 12 bases between the germline ends. For the CDR3, the DNA is TGTGCCAGCATCGAGGGGGTAAATAATTCACCCCTCCACTTT. Translating it yields CASIEGVNNSPLHF.

This clonotype was seen ten or more times. This chain uses TRBV7-9 with TRBJ2-7; no clear D gene. Germline assignment: CDR1 SEHNR and CDR2 FQNEAQ (reference sequence). The CDR3 extends over 15 amino acids. V lost 3 bases, J lost 6 bases, and 18 bases lay in between. For the CDR3, the DNA is TGTGCCAGCAGCTTCCCGTCGAATGGGGAACGCGAGCAGTACTTC. It codes for CASSFPSNGEREQYF.

There are many counts of this clonotype. The V gene is TRBV5-1, the J gene TRBJ2-7; 9 nucleotides agree with TRBD1. Germline CDR1 reads SGHRS; CDR2 reads YFSETQ. The CDR3 covers 18 residues. With 4 bases clipped from V and 1 base from J, the junction kept 15 bases outside the gene matches. CDR3 in DNA: TGCGCCAGCAGCCCCGGACAGGGGTCATACATACAGTCCTACGAGCAGTACTTC. Translating gives CASSPGQGSYIQSYEQYF.

This chain links TRBV14 with TRBJ1-1; D remains unclear. The V gene lost 4 bases and the J gene lost 0 bases, with 9 bases spanning the gap. Germline V lookup: CDR1 SGHDN, CDR2 FVKESK. This CDR3 contains 14 residues. CDR3 protein: CASSPLGLNTEAFF. The CDR3 coding sequence is TGTGCCAGCAGCCCACTGGGGTTGAACACTGAAGCTTTCTTT.

This clonotype was seen at least ten times. The gene calls are TRBV20-1 and TRBJ2-3; tentative D call: TRBD1 (6 bases). Trimming shortened V by 7 bases and J by 5 bases, and 13 bases separated the two germline ends. The CDR3 has 12 residues. The germline CDR1 and CDR2 sequences are DFQATT and SNEGSKA (reference sequence). CDR3: CSGRWGQDTQYF. DNA for the CDR3: TGCAGTGGAAGATGGGGACAAGATACGCAGTATTTT.

About this clonotype itself: A much more abundant neighbour one base away suggests this may be a read error. V gene TRBV3-1 combines with J gene TRBJ2-2; 11 nucleotides align to TRBD2. The germline gives CDR1 LGHDT, CDR2 YNNKEL (reference sequence). The CDR3 consists of 16 residues. CDR3 loop: CASSLLAGALTGELIF. The CDR3, as DNA: TGTGCCAGCAGCCTACTAGCGGGGGCCCTCACCGGGGAGCTGATTTTT. Supplemented by reference TRBV3-1 and TRBJ2-2, the full variable domain reads DTAVSQTPKYLVTQMGNDKSIKCEQNLGHDTMYWYKQDSKKFLKIMFSYNNKELIINETVPNRFSPKSPDKAHLNLHINSLELGDSAVYFCASSLLAGALTGELIFGEGSRLTVL.